Each of the 30 T cell receptor beta chains below was sequenced from the same sample in a study of blood T cell repertoires in COVID-19. TCRdb's table, derived via immunoSEQ multiplex PCR, lists solely in-frame clones and lacks some. The sample shows over 150,000 clones, approximately 85% of them seen only once. Sequenced sample: peripheral blood. These receptors were obtained from a man aged 60-69 years with COVID-19, enrolled during active disease.

This clone showed up just once. V gene TRBV28 combines with J gene TRBJ1-2, with 7 bases matching TRBD1. CDR3 length: 15 residues. Germline-derived CDR1 and CDR2 are MDHEN and SYDVKM. The trim removed 1 base at V and 8 bases at J, leaving 10 bases unmatched. CDR3 in amino acids: CASSLLGGGPGGYTF. The CDR3 nucleotides read TGTGCCAGCAGTTTATTAGGAGGGGGCCCTGGGGGCTACACCTTC.

The V and J genes are TRBV14 and TRBJ1-1; 11 bases are a match to TRBD1. This CDR3 region has 15 residues. Germline-derived CDR1 and CDR2 are SGHDN and FVKESK. The V and J ends lost 2 bases and 7 bases, in that order; junction bases with no gene match: 6. Here the CDR3 reads CASSQWTGGGNEAFF. CDR3 sequence (DNA): TGTGCCAGCAGCCAATGGACAGGGGGCGGTAATGAAGCTTTCTTT.

This clone was detected only once. The chain couples TRBV4-2 to TRBJ2-3, with TRBD2 matching over 7 bases. Germline values: CDR1 LGHNA, CDR2 YNFKEQ. J was trimmed by 0 bases and V by 3 bases; bases with no gene match: 6. The CDR3 runs 16 residues. The CDR3 nucleotides are TGTGCCAGCAGCCATGTAGCGGGTACTAGCACAGATACGCAGTATTTT. Encoded protein: CASSHVAGTSTDTQYF.

V usage is TRBV12-3 or TRBV12-4 and J usage is TRBJ1-5; no definite D call. The V end lost 5 bases, the J end lost 11 bases, and 10 bases lay between the germline ends. CDR3 length: 11 residues. In DNA, the CDR3 is TGTGCCAGCAGTGCAATGAGGTCCCAGCATTTT. Translated, it gives CASSAMRSQHF.

This sequence joins TRBV3-1 (or the pseudogene TRBV3-2) and TRBJ2-3; 8 bases match TRBD2. Germline V gives CDR1 LGHDT, CDR2 YNNKEL (reference sequence). The CDR3 sequence is 16 residues long. V dropped 0 bases and J dropped 3; count of bases not matched to a gene: 5. As DNA, the CDR3 is TGTGCCAGCAGCCAAGATTATAGCGGGGCGACAGATACGCAGTATTTT. Encoded protein: CASSQDYSGATDTQYF.

The chain is built from TRBV30 and TRBJ1-4; D unresolved. The V end lost 2 bases, the J end lost 3 bases, and 13 bases lay between the germline ends. Per germline, CDR1 GTSNPN and CDR2 SVGIG (reference sequence). CDR3 size: 15 residues. The CDR3 loop is CAWSMSMAPNEKLFF. CDR3 DNA: TGTGCCTGGAGTATGTCCATGGCCCCTAATGAAAAACTGTTTTTT. The entire variable domain, with the rest obtained from reference TRBV30 and TRBJ1-4, is as follows: SQTIHQWPATLVQPVGSPLSLECTVEGTSNPNLYWYRQAAGRGLQLLFYSVGIGQISSEVPQNLSASRPQDRQFILSSKKLLLSDSGFYLCAWSMSMAPNEKLFFGSGTQLSVL.

The chain couples TRBV19 to TRBJ1-5; TRBD1 aligns across 8 bases. V was pared by 6 bases and J by 4 bases, with 8 bases of the junction left unmatched. The V gene's germline CDR1 is LNHDA and CDR2 SQIVND (reference sequence). CDR3 length: 15 amino acids. This CDR3 is CASRGGQAGNQPQHF. Here the CDR3 DNA reads TGTGCCAGTAGAGGGGGACAGGCAGGTAATCAGCCCCAGCATTTT.

CDR3 region: CASRTGDFGPQHF. The CDR3 DNA reads TGTGCCAGTCGGACAGGGGACTTTGGGCCCCAGCATTTT. The chain combines TRBV19 with TRBJ1-5; 9 bases are a match to TRBD1. The CDR3 contains 13 residues. Germline V gene data show CDR1 as LNHDA and CDR2 as SQIVND (reference sequence). J gave up 9 bases and V 8 bases, and 8 bases lay outside the gene matches.

V is TRBV5-6 and J is TRBJ1-2; 8 nucleotides line up with TRBD1. Germline V gene lookup returns CDR1 SGHDT and CDR2 YYEEEE. J gave up 5 bases and V 3 bases, and 3 bases lay outside the gene matches. The CDR3 contains 13 residues. The CDR3 bases are TGTGCCAGCAGCTCGGACAGGGCTTATGGCTACACCTTC. It codes for CASSSDRAYGYTF.

The chain couples TRBV6-5 to TRBJ1-6, with D unclear. The CDR3 consists of 14 residues. Germline V gives CDR1 MNHEY, CDR2 SVGAGI. Trimming pared 6 bases from V and 6 bases from J, leaving 12 bases between. The CDR3 DNA is TGTGCCAGCAGATGGGCCGTACCTAATTCACCCCTCCACTTT. It yields the protein CASRWAVPNSPLHF.

This sequence joins TRBV6-6 and TRBJ2-5; D perhaps matches TRBD1 (5 bases). Germline V gene data show CDR1 as MNHNY and CDR2 as SVGAGI (reference sequence). Trimming removed 1 base from V and 2 bases from J, with 8 bases in between. The CDR3 length is 14 residues. The CDR3 sequence: CASSYYRQQETQYF. For the CDR3, the DNA is TGTGCCAGCAGTTACTATCGACAGCAAGAGACCCAGTACTTC.

The chain joins TRBV5-4 to TRBJ1-3; D not certain. Trimming removed 1 base at V and 0 bases at J, with 8 bases between. The CDR3 sequence is 15 residues long. Germline V lookup: CDR1 SGHNT, CDR2 YYREEE (reference sequence). This chain's CDR3 is CASSLPGSSGNTIYF. The CDR3, as DNA: TGTGCCAGCAGCTTGCCTGGGAGCTCTGGAAACACCATATATTTT. The full variable domain, with the rest looked up from reference TRBV5-4 and TRBJ1-3, is ETGVTQSPTHLIKTRGQQVTLRCSSQSGHNTVSWYQQALGQGPQFIFQYYREEENGRGNFPPRFSGLQFPNYSSELNVNALELDDSALYLCASSLPGSSGNTIYFGEGSWLTVV.

This clone was observed once. V and J are TRBV23-1 and TRBJ2-1; D might be TRBD1 (6 bases). TRBV23-1 is given ORF status, its function remaining uncertain. CDR3 length: 15 amino acids. V was shortened by 5 bases and J by 7 bases, with 18 bases between the two germline ends. CDR3 in DNA: TGCGCCAGCAGTGAGGACAGAGCAGATTTAAATGAGCAGTTCTTC. It is translated as CASSEDRADLNEQFF.

This rearrangement joins TRBV19 to TRBJ2-1; tentative D call: TRBD2 (6 bases). From germline, CDR1 is LNHDA and CDR2 SQIVND (reference sequence). The CDR3 spans 12 residues. Trimming removed 5 bases from V and 10 bases from J, with 12 bases in between. This CDR3 reads CASSFGGWEQFF. CDR3 nucleotides: TGTGCCAGTAGTTTCGGGGGTTGGGAGCAGTTCTTC. The full variable domain, its missing parts supplied by reference TRBV19 and TRBJ2-1, is DGGITQSPKYLFRKEGQNVTLSCEQNLNHDAMYWYRQDPGQGLRLIYYSQIVNDFQKGDIAEGYSVSREKKESFPLTVTSAQKNPTAFYLCASSFGGWEQFFGPGTRLTVL.

The chain joins TRBV7-3 to TRBJ2-2, with a weak D call TRBD2 (6 bases). V lost 5 bases, J lost 7 bases, and 17 bases lay in between. The CDR3 is 15 residues long. Germline V gives CDR1 SGHTA, CDR2 FQGTGA. This CDR3 reads CASSNRAAGNGELFF. The CDR3, as DNA: TGTGCCAGCAGCAACCGGGCCGCGGGGAACGGGGAGCTGTTTTTT.

The V and J genes are TRBV4-3 and TRBJ2-7; 7 bases are a match to TRBD1. Germline CDR1 LGHNA, CDR2 YSLEER. V shed 2 bases and J 0 bases; nucleotides not matched to a gene: 4. CDR3 size: 15 residues. The CDR3 nucleotides read TGCGCCAGCAGCCAAAAGACAGGGTACTCCTACGAGCAGTACTTC. Residues: CASSQKTGYSYEQYF.

This clone was counted a few times. This sequence joins TRBV6-5 and TRBJ1-2; 8 nucleotides match TRBD1. Per the germline V gene, CDR1 is MNHEY and CDR2 is SVGAGI. CDR3 length equals 13 residues. J lost 3 bases, V lost 6 bases, and 3 bases had no gene match. The CDR3 is CASRLTGDYGYTF. CDR3 bases: TGTGCCAGCAGACTGACAGGGGACTATGGCTACACCTTC.

The V call is TRBV9, the J call TRBJ2-1, with 8 bases that match TRBD2. The V gene's germline CDR1 is SGDLS and CDR2 YYNGEE. Germline trimming cut 4 bases from V and 15 bases from J; bases unmatched to any gene: 9. This CDR3 comprises 12 residues. The chain's CDR3 is CASSSRLASPFF. The CDR3 DNA reads as TGTGCCAGCAGCTCCCGACTAGCGTCACCGTTCTTC.

This clone was seen a handful of times. The V call is TRBV19, the J call TRBJ1-5; TRBD1 might be the D (6 bases). Germline V gene lookup returns CDR1 LNHDA and CDR2 SQIVND (reference sequence). The CDR3 length is 17 residues. Trimming took 0 bases from V and 0 from J, leaving 12 bases between them. CDR3 amino acids: CASSIEVNRASNQPQHF. Written as DNA, the CDR3 is TGTGCCAGTAGTATAGAAGTGAACAGGGCTAGCAATCAGCCCCAGCATTTT.

The chain uses TRBV7-9 and TRBJ2-2; D is possibly TRBD1 (6 bases). This CDR3 comprises 13 residues. V was cut by 5 bases and J by 6 bases, with 10 bases left in between. The germline gives CDR1 SEHNR, CDR2 FQNEAQ (reference sequence). DNA of the CDR3: TGTGCCAGCAGCCCCCAGGGGCCCGGGGAGCTGTTTTTT. This encodes CASSPQGPGELFF.

This chain connects TRBV6-6 to TRBJ1-2; D remains unclear. V was cut by 6 bases and J by 8 bases, with 16 bases left in between. This CDR3 region has 13 residues. The germline V gene encodes CDR1 MNHNY and CDR2 SVGAGI (reference sequence). The chain's CDR3 is CASSVSGSYGYTF. The CDR3 DNA sequence: TGTGCCAGCAGCGTATCAGGCTCTTACGGCTACACCTTC.

A single count supports this clone. The rearrangement joins TRBV6-6 to TRBJ1-5, with 9 bases aligning to TRBD1. Germline V gives CDR1 MNHNY, CDR2 SVGAGI (reference sequence). The CDR3 is 16 residues long. V gave up 8 bases and J gave up 0 bases; unmatched junction bases: 8. In nucleotides, the CDR3 is TGTGCCAGCGGACAGGGGTGGGAGTATAGCAATCAGCCCCAGCATTTT. Translation: CASGQGWEYSNQPQHF.

V usage is TRBV7-8 and J usage is TRBJ2-7; the D gene is possibly TRBD2 (5 bases). Germline V gene lookup returns CDR1 SGHVS and CDR2 FQNEAQ. Trimming took off 8 bases at V and 0 bases at J, with 14 bases between the two ends. This CDR3 spans 14 amino acids. CDR3 in DNA: TGTGCCAGCCAAAGGGTGACTACCTCCTACGAGCAGTACTTC. Protein product: CASQRVTTSYEQYF.

The rearrangement joins TRBV4-2 to TRBJ2-1, with TRBD2 matching over 8 bases. This CDR3 spans 17 amino acids. The germline V gene encodes CDR1 LGHNA and CDR2 YNFKEQ. The junction had 13 bases not matched to a gene; V was cut back by 4 bases and J by 5 bases. CDR3 in DNA: TGTGCCAGCAGCCCAGGCGGGGGAGCGGGAGACGACAATGAGCAGTTCTTC. Its translation: CASSPGGGAGDDNEQFF.

This clone is a singleton in its sample. V is TRBV7-2 and J is TRBJ2-3; a weak D match, TRBD2 (6 bases). The CDR3 is 17 residues long. Germline CDR1 and CDR2: SGHTA and FQGNSA. Trimming removed 5 bases from V and 0 bases from J, with 18 bases in between. The CDR3 region has the DNA TGTGCCAGCAGCCCAGGGACTTACCGGCCTAGCACAGATACGCAGTATTTT. Protein sequence: CASSPGTYRPSTDTQYF.

This clone was detected once. V gene TRBV7-9 combines with J gene TRBJ2-2; the D gene is possibly TRBD1 (6 bases). Germline values: CDR1 SEHNR, CDR2 FQNEAQ (reference sequence). The CDR3 is made up of 17 amino acids. The ends were cut back, 4 bases at V and 6 bases at J, with 21 bases in the middle. DNA for the CDR3: TGTGCCAGCAGCTCCCCAGGGGCCCCAAGAGGGTCCGGGGAGCTGTTTTTT. This gives the protein CASSSPGAPRGSGELFF. Looking up the rest from reference TRBV7-9 and TRBJ2-2 gives the full variable domain: DTGVSQNPRHKITKRGQNVTFRCDPISEHNRLYWYRQTLGQGPEFLTYFQNEAQLEKSRLLSDRFSAERPKGSFSTLEIQRTEQGDSAMYLCASSSPGAPRGSGELFFGEGSRLTVL.

The chain employs TRBV7-2 and TRBJ1-5; TRBD1 agrees at 8 bases. Germline V lookup: CDR1 SGHTA, CDR2 FQGNSA. This CDR3 has 17 amino acids. Trimming at V came to 1 base and at J to 7 bases, leaving 12 bases not matched to a gene. CDR3 nucleotide sequence: TGTGCCAGCAGCTTAGGGGCCCGACAGGGGAGGACACAGCCCCAGCATTTT. Amino acid sequence: CASSLGARQGRTQPQHF.

The sample holds a few counts of this clone. V usage is TRBV29-1 and J usage is TRBJ2-3; TRBD1 aligns across 7 bases. This CDR3 contains 15 residues. CDR1 and CDR2 from the germline V gene are SQVTM and ANQGSEA. V shed 2 bases, J shed 3 bases, and the junction held 8 bases outside the gene matches. CDR3 bases: TGCAGCGTTGAAAGTGAAAAGGGGGCAACAGATACGCAGTATTTT. Translating it yields CSVESEKGATDTQYF.

The chain uses TRBV28 and TRBJ2-7, with a tentative D call TRBD2 (6 bases). The V end lost 5 bases, the J end lost 6 bases, and 14 bases lay between the germline ends. Germline assignment: CDR1 MDHEN and CDR2 SYDVKM. The CDR3 has 13 amino acids. The CDR3 loop reads CASSLGTVAEQYF. The CDR3 DNA sequence: TGTGCCAGCAGTCTCGGGACTGTCGCCGAGCAGTACTTC.

This rearrangement joins TRBV3-1 (or the pseudogene TRBV3-2) to TRBJ2-2; 9 nucleotides align to TRBD2. Germline V gene sequence: CDR1 LGHDT, CDR2 YNNKEL (reference sequence). The CDR3 runs to 14 residues. V lost 1 base, J lost 6 bases, and 0 bases stayed unmatched. DNA for the CDR3: TGTGCCAGCAGCCAAGCTAGCGGGGCCGGGGAGCTGTTTTTT. Encoded protein: CASSQASGAGELFF.